Below, 21 T cell receptor beta chains from the same sample are listed, as sequenced in a study of blood T cell repertoires in COVID-19. Data came from immunoSEQ multiplex PCR; TCRdb stores just in-frame clones and leaves some out. The profile shows 150,000 to 180,000 clones, approximately 83% of them singletons. The specimen was peripheral blood. The receptors originated from a woman in her sixties or seventies with acute or convalescent COVID-19.

This clone was observed many times. The rearrangement joins TRBV2 to TRBJ2-3; 13 bases line up with TRBD2. Germline loops: CDR1 SNHLY, CDR2 FYNNEI. The CDR3 totals 14 residues. With 7 bases clipped from V and 14 bases from J, the junction kept 12 bases outside the gene matches. Here the CDR3 reads CASNLLAGGTNWYF. CDR3 in DNA: TGTGCCAGCAACTTACTAGCGGGGGGGACAAATTGGTATTTT.

The chain joins TRBV10-3 to TRBJ1-1, with 8 bases fitting TRBD1. The germline CDR1 and CDR2 sequences are ENHRY and SYGVKD. The CDR3 length is 12 residues. After removal of 4 bases from V and 7 bases from J, the junction contained 2 bases not matched to a gene. The CDR3: CAISGTGSEAFF. The CDR3 bases are TGTGCCATCAGTGGGACAGGGAGTGAAGCTTTCTTT.

The CDR3 protein is CASGLAGVNNEQFF. The CDR3 DNA sequence: TGTGCCAGTGGCCTAGCGGGGGTCAACAATGAGCAGTTCTTC. The genes are TRBV19 and TRBJ2-1; 10 bases match TRBD2. CDR3 length: 14 amino acids. Germline V gene data show CDR1 as LNHDA and CDR2 as SQIVND (reference sequence). The V gene end was trimmed by 8 bases and the J gene end by 5 bases; junction bases not matched to a gene: 6.

The chain couples TRBV18 to TRBJ1-2, with 7 bases matching TRBD1. Germline V CDR1 and CDR2: KGHSH, LQKENI. This CDR3 has 14 amino acids. J gave up 7 bases and V 3 bases, and 8 bases lay outside the gene matches. The CDR3: CASSPPQGGGGYTF. The CDR3 DNA reads as TGTGCCAGCTCACCCCCCCAAGGGGGCGGTGGCTACACCTTC.

This clone was observed at least ten times. The V gene is TRBV2, the J gene TRBJ1-6; 7 bases match TRBD1. The trim removed 6 bases at V and 4 bases at J, leaving 6 bases unmatched. The CDR3 runs 15 residues. The germline V gene encodes CDR1 SNHLY and CDR2 FYNNEI. CDR3 amino acids: CASRLRGQYNSPLHF. CDR3 DNA: TGTGCCAGCAGACTCCGGGGACAGTATAATTCACCCCTCCACTTT.

This chain links TRBV20-1 with TRBJ1-5; the D gene is possibly TRBD1 (5 bases). Germline loops: CDR1 DFQATT, CDR2 SNEGSKA (reference sequence). There are 14 residues in the CDR3. Trimming pared 3 bases from V and 4 bases from J, leaving 13 bases between. CDR3 DNA: TGCAGTGCTAGTGAACAGGTTTGGAATCAGCCCCAGCATTTT. Amino acids: CSASEQVWNQPQHF.

Only a few counts were recorded for this clone. This chain links TRBV6-5 with TRBJ2-5; 7 bases are a match to TRBD1. V lost 4 bases, J lost 2 bases, and 4 bases stayed unmatched. The germline V gene has CDR1 MNHEY and CDR2 SVGAGI. The CDR3 spans 14 residues. The CDR3 region has the DNA TGTGCCAGCAGTTCCCAGGACAGGCAAGAGACCCAGTACTTC. This encodes CASSSQDRQETQYF.

This chain links TRBV6-5 with TRBJ1-2, with D possibly TRBD1 on 6 matching bases. Germline assignment: CDR1 MNHEY and CDR2 SVGAGI. This CDR3 contains 15 residues. Deletions cut 0 bases from V and 8 bases from J, with 16 bases between. CDR3 residues: CASSYSGQSRFGYTF. The CDR3 coding sequence is TGTGCCAGCAGTTACTCAGGACAGTCTCGCTTCGGCTACACCTTC.

The V call is TRBV4-1, the J call TRBJ1-3; unclear D gene. The CDR3 is 13 amino acids. Deletions cut 6 bases from V and 7 bases from J, with 13 bases between. Germline lookup yields CDR1 MGHRA and CDR2 YSYEKL. The DNA for the CDR3 is TGCGCCAGCAGTACCCCGGTCACGAACACCATATATTTT. Translated, it gives CASSTPVTNTIYF.

J is TRBJ2-2 and V is TRBV6-6; possibly TRBD1 for D (6 bases). V gave up 5 bases and J gave up 8 bases, with 9 bases separating them. Germline lookup yields CDR1 MNHNY and CDR2 SVGAGI (reference sequence). CDR3 length: 12 amino acids. The CDR3 sequence is CASSQQGGELFF. The CDR3 DNA follows: TGTGCCAGCAGTCAACAGGGAGGGGAGCTGTTTTTT.

This chain joins TRBV7-9 and TRBJ1-6; maybe TRBD1 (5 bases). This CDR3 is built from 16 residues. CDR1 and CDR2 (germline): SEHNR, FQNEAQ (reference sequence). V was cut by 5 bases and J by 7 bases, with 18 bases left in between. Written as DNA, the CDR3 is TGTGCCAGCAGCGCCGGGACTGGCGGGTCAAATTCACCCCTCCACTTT. The encoded protein is CASSAGTGGSNSPLHF.

The V and J genes are TRBV12-5 and TRBJ1-4; D may be TRBD1 (6 bases). V dropped 2 bases and J dropped 4 bases, with 14 bases sitting between them. The length of the CDR3 is 16 residues. Germline CDR1 is LGHNT and CDR2 is FRNRAP. The CDR3 nucleotides are TGTGCTAGTGGTTTGTACCAGACAGGCTTTAATGAAAAACTGTTTTTT. This sequence encodes CASGLYQTGFNEKLFF.

The J gene is TRBJ2-1, the V gene TRBV5-1, with D possibly being TRBD1 (5 bases). From germline, CDR1 is SGHRS and CDR2 YFSETQ. Trimming shortened V by 1 base and J by 7 bases, and 9 bases separated the two germline ends. The CDR3 is 13 residues long. CDR3 residues: CASSLTGVNEQFF. CDR3 bases: TGCGCCAGCAGCTTGACAGGAGTGAATGAGCAGTTCTTC. The variable domain in full, with the rest retrieved from reference TRBV5-1 and TRBJ2-1, is KAGVTQTPRYLIKTRGQQVTLSCSPISGHRSVSWYQQTPGQGLQFLFEYFSETQRNKGNFPGRFSGRQFSNSRSEMNVSTLELGDSALYLCASSLTGVNEQFFGPGTRLTVL.

The genes are TRBV5-4 and TRBJ2-4; D perhaps matches TRBD1 (5 bases). V lost 4 bases, J lost 5 bases, and 19 bases lay in between. The CDR3 has 16 amino acids. CDR1 is SGHNT, CDR2 YYREEE, per germline (reference sequence). The CDR3 loop is CASSKTATLGQNIQYF. CDR3 nucleotide sequence: TGTGCCAGCAGCAAGACAGCAACCCTGGGGCAAAACATTCAGTACTTC.

The chain uses TRBV7-9 and TRBJ1-6; D gene ambiguous. The CDR3 loop spans 14 amino acids. Germline CDR1 SEHNR, CDR2 FQNEAQ (reference sequence). The V end lost 0 bases, the J end lost 10 bases, and 10 bases lay between the germline ends. The CDR3 is CASSLAGGVSPLHF. In DNA form, the CDR3 reads TGTGCCAGCAGCTTAGCCGGCGGGGTCTCACCCCTCCACTTT.

The V and J genes are TRBV6-2 or TRBV6-3 and TRBJ1-5; no clear D gene. Germline-derived CDR1 and CDR2 are MNHEY and SVGEGT. Trimming left V 5 bases short and J 6 bases short, with 17 bases between. CDR3 length: 15 amino acids. CDR3 bases: TGTGCCAGCAGTACAGCCCTTCAAGCCGGTCAGCCCCAGCATTTT. This translates into CASSTALQAGQPQHF.

The chain uses TRBV7-2 and TRBJ2-1; 8 nucleotides align to TRBD2. V trimming: 4 bases; J trimming: 6 bases; junction bases outside the gene matches: 8. CDR3 length equals 15 residues. Germline assignment: CDR1 SGHTA and CDR2 FQGNSA. CDR3 region: CASSSLAGLSNEQFF. Here the CDR3 DNA reads TGTGCCAGCAGCTCCCTAGCGGGCCTTTCCAATGAGCAGTTCTTC.

This sequence joins TRBV19 and TRBJ1-6, with TRBD1 matching 9 bases. The CDR3 runs to 14 residues. CDR1 LNHDA and CDR2 SQIVND come from the germline V gene (reference sequence). Losses at the gene ends were 6 bases for V and 7 bases for J; bases not matched to a gene: 4. The CDR3 is CASRNRGLNSPLHF. CDR3 bases: TGTGCCAGTAGGAACAGGGGGCTGAATTCACCCCTCCACTTT.

J is TRBJ2-1 and V is TRBV14; 9 bases line up with TRBD1. Germline V CDR1 and CDR2: SGHDN, FVKESK. This CDR3 has 12 amino acids. V lost 4 bases, J lost 8 bases, and 0 bases stayed unmatched. The DNA of the CDR3 is TGTGCCAGCAGCCGACAGGGGGATGAGCAGTTCTTC. It is translated as CASSRQGDEQFF.

This clone was observed once. The chain joins TRBV7-8 to TRBJ1-3; TRBD1 matches 8 bases. This CDR3 has 15 amino acids. The germline V gene encodes CDR1 SGHVS and CDR2 FQNEAQ. Unmatched junction bases numbered 6, after V lost 5 bases and J lost 3 bases. CDR3 bases: TGTGCCAGCAGCCCGGACAGGGCATTTGGAAACACCATATATTTT. It codes for CASSPDRAFGNTIYF.

Written as DNA, the CDR3 is TGTGCCAGCAGTCCCCTGGGCCAGGGACAGCCCCAGCATTTT. Translated: CASSPLGQGQPQHF. The V call is TRBV6-2 or TRBV6-3, the J call TRBJ1-5, with a weak D call TRBD1 (5 bases). The CDR3 length is 14 residues. V shed 5 bases and J shed 7 bases, with 15 bases lying between them. Germline CDR1 MNHEY, CDR2 SVGEGT.